Following are 15 T cell receptor beta chains from one sample sequenced in a study of cytomegalovirus exposure and HLA in healthy donors. Use of 60 Vbeta and 13 Jbeta primers characterized the PCR. The protocol was immunoSEQ multiplex PCR, while the TCRdb copy is restricted to in-frame clones and leaves out a portion. Among approximately 170,000 clones listed, more than 60% were seen once. The sample was PBMCs. The receptors originated from a female donor in good health and CMV-seronegative.

This clone was found a few times. The V gene is TRBV2, the J gene TRBJ1-4, with a weak D call TRBD1 (6 bases). The V and J ends lost 6 bases and 0 bases respectively, with 11 bases between them. CDR1 and CDR2 from the germline V gene are SNHLY and FYNNEI. This CDR3 comprises 15 residues. CDR3 in DNA: TGTGCCAGCAGACGGACAGTTGCAACTAATGAAAAACTGTTTTTT. This gives the protein CASRRTVATNEKLFF.

The genes are TRBV6-6 and TRBJ1-5, with a possible D match to TRBD1 (5 bases). The CDR3 loop spans 16 amino acids. V gave up 2 bases and J gave up 0 bases, with 11 bases separating them. CDR1 and CDR2 (germline): MNHNY, SVGAGI (reference sequence). CDR3 DNA sequence: TGTGCCAGCAGTTACGCCAGGGAGGGTAGCAATCAGCCCCAGCATTTT. It specifies CASSYAREGSNQPQHF.

The chain links TRBV18 to TRBJ1-1; D is possibly TRBD1 (6 bases). Trimming pared 3 bases from V and 0 bases from J, leaving 20 bases between. Per the germline V gene, CDR1 is KGHSH and CDR2 is LQKENI. The CDR3 contains 18 residues. CDR3 nucleotide sequence: TGTGCCAGCTCACCTCTGGCAGGGGAGAAGGGATTGAACACTGAAGCTTTCTTT. Encoded protein: CASSPLAGEKGLNTEAFF.

This clone has just a few counts. The chain recombines TRBV5-1 with TRBJ1-4; D gene uncertain. CDR1 is SGHRS and CDR2 is YFSETQ in the germline V gene. Trimming pared 1 base from V and 5 bases from J, leaving 9 bases between. The CDR3 spans 14 residues. The CDR3 reads CASSLSAANEKLFF. DNA for the CDR3: TGCGCCAGCAGCTTGAGTGCCGCGAATGAAAAACTGTTTTTT.

This clone was seen only once. The chain combines TRBV28 with TRBJ1-2; a possible D gene is TRBD1 (5 bases). Trimming shortened V by 4 bases and J by 7 bases, and 16 bases separated the two germline ends. CDR1 and CDR2 (germline): MDHEN, SYDVKM. The CDR3 has 14 residues. The CDR3 spells CASSSSPLGVGYTF. The CDR3 DNA is TGTGCCAGCAGTTCATCACCGCTAGGGGTTGGCTACACCTTC.

This chain connects TRBV18 to TRBJ2-7, with unresolved D. This CDR3 comprises 14 residues. Looked up from germline, CDR1 is KGHSH and CDR2 is LQKENI. Trimming took off 3 bases at V and 3 bases at J, with 12 bases between the two ends. The CDR3: CASSPGPNLYEQYF. The CDR3 DNA is TGTGCCAGCTCACCGGGCCCGAACCTCTACGAGCAGTACTTC.

This sequence joins TRBV11-3 and TRBJ2-5; 7 bases match TRBD1. With V trimmed by 5 bases and J by 2 bases, 5 bases remained unmatched. The CDR3 has 14 amino acids. From germline, CDR1 is SGHNT and CDR2 YENEEA. The CDR3 sequence is CASSPRDSQETQYF. Written as DNA, the CDR3 is TGTGCCAGCAGCCCGAGGGACAGTCAAGAGACCCAGTACTTC.

This sequence joins TRBV5-6 and TRBJ1-2; tentative D call: TRBD1 (6 bases). From germline, CDR1 is SGHDT and CDR2 YYEEEE. V dropped 4 bases and J dropped 4 bases, with 11 bases sitting between them. The CDR3 loop spans 13 amino acids. The CDR3 nucleotides read TGTGCCAGCAGCCTCGGACAGAGCTATGGCTACACCTTC. Protein: CASSLGQSYGYTF.

The CDR3 DNA follows: TGCAGCGTCACCGGGACAGGAGGTTACAATGAGCAGTTCTTC. This translates into CSVTGTGGYNEQFF. This chain links TRBV29-1 with TRBJ2-1; the match to TRBD1 covers 8 bases. Germline-derived CDR1 and CDR2 are SQVTM and ANQGSEA. Losses at the gene ends were 6 bases for V and 4 bases for J; bases not matched to a gene: 8. CDR3 size: 14 residues.

The J gene is TRBJ1-4, the V gene TRBV11-2, with 8 bases identical to TRBD1. Germline CDR1 reads SGHAT; CDR2 reads FQNNGV. Trimming took 2 bases from V and 8 from J; bases not matched to a gene: 16. The CDR3 runs 18 residues. CDR3 amino acids: CASSLWASRTGFSEKLFF. The CDR3 DNA reads TGTGCCAGCAGCTTATGGGCCTCCCGGACAGGGTTCAGCGAAAAACTGTTTTTT.

The rearrangement links TRBV5-1 to TRBJ1-1; 12 bases agree with TRBD1. Trimming removed 4 bases from V and 5 bases from J; junction bases left unmatched: 9. This CDR3 region has 16 residues. Per the germline V gene, CDR1 is SGHRS and CDR2 is YFSETQ. In DNA, the CDR3 is TGCGCCAGCAGCCCGGGACAGGGGGCGGGTTGGACTGAAGCTTTCTTT. This sequence encodes CASSPGQGAGWTEAFF.

The chain has TRBV7-2 and TRBJ2-1; D is perhaps TRBD2 (5 bases). The CDR3 is 15 residues long. The V gene's germline CDR1 is SGHTA and CDR2 FQGNSA. V dropped 1 base and J dropped 6 bases, with 13 bases sitting between them. In nucleotides, the CDR3 is TGTGCCAGCAGCTTAGATCCGCGGGCCCCCAATGAGCAGTTCTTC. Translating gives CASSLDPRAPNEQFF.

In this sample, this clone turned up once. This rearrangement joins TRBV11-2 to TRBJ2-7; TRBD2 might be the D (5 bases). This CDR3 contains 12 residues. Germline CDR1 reads SGHAT; CDR2 reads FQNNGV. V lost 2 bases and J lost 7, with 9 bases in between. This CDR3 reads CASSLSGGEQYF. CDR3 sequence (DNA): TGTGCCAGCAGCTTATCCGGAGGAGAGCAGTACTTC. The full variable domain, its missing parts supplied by reference TRBV11-2 and TRBJ2-7, is EAGVAQSPRYKIIEKRQSVAFWCNPISGHATLYWYQQILGQGPKLLIQFQNNGVVDDSQLPKDRFSAERLKGVDSTLKIQPAKLEDSAVYLCASSLSGGEQYFGPGTRLTVT.

This clone came up a few times. The rearrangement joins TRBV27 to TRBJ2-1; 11 bases are a match to TRBD2. The CDR3 extends over 15 amino acids. Trimming at V came to 5 bases and at J to 5 bases, leaving 5 bases not matched to a gene. Germline CDR1 MNHEY, CDR2 SMNVEV (reference sequence). CDR3 residues: CASSPLAGGHNEQFF. The DNA for the CDR3 is TGTGCCAGCAGTCCTCTAGCGGGAGGCCACAATGAGCAGTTCTTC.

V usage is TRBV7-3 and J usage is TRBJ2-5; tentative D call: TRBD1 (6 bases). From germline, CDR1 is SGHTA and CDR2 FQGTGA. The CDR3 contains 15 residues. Trimming pared 4 bases from V and 5 bases from J, leaving 17 bases between. The CDR3 coding sequence is TGTGCCAGCAGCTCACCTAGACAGGCAGATGAGACCCAGTACTTC. Amino acid sequence: CASSSPRQADETQYF.